This T cell receptor (beta chain) was found in a study of shared clonotypes between healthy human individuals. J was trimmed by 6 bases and V by 3 bases; bases with no gene match: 3. CDR3 length: 13 residues. Germline CDR1 is SNHLY and CDR2 is FYNNEI. The authors sequenced unsorted PBMC DNA on ten immunoSEQ deep assay plates. Under the authors' procedure: ImmunoSEQ output lacked quality scores and full-length reads, limiting matched filtering. Profiling relied on immunoSEQ multiplex PCR, and the TCRdb table lists in-frame clones only, not all of them. The V and J calls and clone size come from that table; D and trimming were worked out from the DNA. The sample holds a few hundred thousand clones, around 80% seen once. Study observations and caveats: The diversity represented, both genetic and in exposure history, was limited by few donors.

A note on this clone: Its matching antigen is unknown.

The TCR comes from a woman aged 40 to 50 in good health. Some clones in this sample may be carry-over from other donors' samples. The specimen sequenced was PBMCs. The chain is built from TRBV2 and TRBJ1-1, with TRBD1 matching over 8 bases. The CDR3 nucleotides are TGTGCCAGCAGTGATCAGGGGGCCCCTGAAGCTTTCTTT. As protein: CASSDQGAPEAFF.